This T cell receptor (beta chain) was sequenced in a study of CD8 T cells in ankylosing spondylitis. The CDR3 is made up of 15 amino acids. The germline gives CDR1 SGHTA, CDR2 FQGNSA. V gave up 5 bases and J gave up 9 bases; unmatched junction bases: 9. Study-wide results and limits: Earlier authors reported some of these motif variants in reactive arthritis synovial fluid and blood. Ankylosing spondylitis blood appeared to carry a characteristic TCR beta motif of under ten highly homologous variants.

Molecular-barcoded quantitative 5'-RACE produced these TCR beta libraries. TCRdb re-called the 5' RACE reads through MiXCR, storing one row per CDR3 protein. The profile shows 450,000 to 550,000 distinct CDR3 sequences, less than 6% of them singletons. This clonotype was seen ten or more times. The antigen is not known. This TCR was sampled from a male donor with ankylosing spondylitis. The gene calls are TRBV7-2 and TRBJ2-1; 11 nucleotides align to TRBD2. The source material was blood, either unsorted or a sorted T cell fraction (not recorded which). CDR3 DNA: TGTGCCAGCAGCCCCCGACTAGCGGGAAGCGGTGAGCAGTTCTTC. Amino acid sequence: CASSPRLAGSGEQFF. The full variable domain, in which reference TRBV7-2 and TRBJ2-1 provide the parts outside the CDR3, is GAGVSQSPSNKVTEKGKDVELRCDPISGHTALYWYRQSLGQGLEFLIYFQGNSAPDKSGLPSDRFSAERTGGSVSTLTIQRTQQEDSAVYLCASSPRLAGSGEQFFGPGTRLTVL.